The source of this T cell receptor beta chain is a study of type 1 regulatory T cells. As for the study in general: T-allo10 is a Tr1-enriched, alloantigen-specific CD4 T cell product made in vitro.

Comment on this clonotype: Its antigen is still unknown.

The CDR3 loop spans 14 amino acids. Germline values: CDR1 SGHRS, CDR2 YFSETQ. J gave up 4 bases and V 3 bases, and 7 bases lay outside the gene matches. Points from the study as a whole: Compared with non-Tr1 cells, Tr1 cells showed a narrower TCR repertoire.

Each CDR3 protein is one row after TCRdb ran MiXCR on the reads. Found here are roughly 62,000 distinct CDR3 sequences, 62% of them singletons; the top ten hold about 1.7%. This TCR was sampled from a human donor in good health. The sequenced material came from cultured non-Tr1 T cells, either the whole culture or a sorted T cell fraction (not recorded which). The genes are TRBV5-1 and TRBJ2-7; TRBD2 agrees at 7 bases. CDR3 region: CASSSVASGYEQYF. The CDR3 bases are TGCGCCAGCAGCTCCGTGGCTAGCGGTTACGAGCAGTACTTC.